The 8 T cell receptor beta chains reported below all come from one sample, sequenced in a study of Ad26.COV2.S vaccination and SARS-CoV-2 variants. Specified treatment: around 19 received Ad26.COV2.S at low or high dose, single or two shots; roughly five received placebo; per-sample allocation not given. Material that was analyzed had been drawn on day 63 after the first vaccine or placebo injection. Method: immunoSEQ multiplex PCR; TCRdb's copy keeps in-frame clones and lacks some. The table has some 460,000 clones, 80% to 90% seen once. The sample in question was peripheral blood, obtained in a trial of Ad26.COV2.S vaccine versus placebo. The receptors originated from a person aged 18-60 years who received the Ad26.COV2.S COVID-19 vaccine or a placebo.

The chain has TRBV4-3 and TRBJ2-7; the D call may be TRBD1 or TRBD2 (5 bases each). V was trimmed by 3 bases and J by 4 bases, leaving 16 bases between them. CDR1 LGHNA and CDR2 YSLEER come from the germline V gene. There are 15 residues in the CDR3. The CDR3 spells CASSQGYGALYEQYF. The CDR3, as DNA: TGCGCCAGCAGCCAGGGGTACGGGGCCCTTTACGAGCAGTACTTC.

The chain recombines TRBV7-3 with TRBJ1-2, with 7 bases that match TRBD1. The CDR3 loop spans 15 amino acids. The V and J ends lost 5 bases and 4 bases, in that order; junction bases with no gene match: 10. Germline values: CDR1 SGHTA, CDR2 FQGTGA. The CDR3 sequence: CASSTSGQLGYGYTF. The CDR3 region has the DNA TGTGCCAGCAGCACATCGGGACAGCTCGGCTATGGCTACACCTTC.

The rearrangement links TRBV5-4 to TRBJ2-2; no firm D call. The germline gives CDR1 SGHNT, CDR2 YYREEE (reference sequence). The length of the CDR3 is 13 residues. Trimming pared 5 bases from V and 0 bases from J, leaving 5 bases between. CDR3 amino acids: CASRYTNTGELFF. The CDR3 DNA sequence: TGTGCCAGCAGATACACGAACACCGGGGAGCTGTTTTTT.

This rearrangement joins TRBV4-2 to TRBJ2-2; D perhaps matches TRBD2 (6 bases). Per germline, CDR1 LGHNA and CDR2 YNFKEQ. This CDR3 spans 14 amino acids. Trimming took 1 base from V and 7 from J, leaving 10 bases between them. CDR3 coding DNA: TGTGCCAGCAGCCAAGTTGGGAGGATCGGGGAGCTGTTTTTT. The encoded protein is CASSQVGRIGELFF.

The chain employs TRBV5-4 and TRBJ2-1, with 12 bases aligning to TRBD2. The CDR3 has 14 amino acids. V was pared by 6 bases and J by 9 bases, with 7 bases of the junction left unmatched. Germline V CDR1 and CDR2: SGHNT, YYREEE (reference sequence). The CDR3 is CASTLAGGRFEQFF. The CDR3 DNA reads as TGTGCCAGCACCCTAGCGGGGGGGCGTTTTGAGCAGTTCTTC.

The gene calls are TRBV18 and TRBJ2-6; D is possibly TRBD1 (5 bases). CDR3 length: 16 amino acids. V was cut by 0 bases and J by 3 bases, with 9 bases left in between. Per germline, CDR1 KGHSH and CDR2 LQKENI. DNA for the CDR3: TGTGCCAGCTCACCACCCCCAGGGCATGGGGCCAACGTCCTGACTTTC. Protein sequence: CASSPPPGHGANVLTF.

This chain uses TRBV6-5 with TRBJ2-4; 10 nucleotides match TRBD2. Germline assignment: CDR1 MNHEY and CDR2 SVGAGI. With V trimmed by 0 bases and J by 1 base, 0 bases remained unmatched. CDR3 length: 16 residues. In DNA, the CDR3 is TGTGCCAGCAGTTACTCTAGCGGGAGGGCCAAAAACATTCAGTACTTC. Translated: CASSYSSGRAKNIQYF.

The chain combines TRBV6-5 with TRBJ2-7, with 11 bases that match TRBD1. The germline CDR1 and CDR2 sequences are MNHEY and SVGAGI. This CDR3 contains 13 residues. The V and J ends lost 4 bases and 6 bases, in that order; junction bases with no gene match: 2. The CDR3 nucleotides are TGTGCCAGCAGTTGGACAGGGGGCCGCGAGCAGTACTTC. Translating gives CASSWTGGREQYF.